This T cell receptor beta chain was captured in a study of neurological immune-mediated disorders. Findings of the study overall: None of the CDR3 amino acid sequences of expanded clones were shared across subjects, and this suggested private repertoires in all groups. The greatest degree of TCR clonal expansion was observed in HTLV-1-associated myelopathy, with the lowest in multiple sclerosis, below that of healthy controls.

CDR1 is SGHVS, CDR2 FNYEAQ, per germline. V shed 1 base and J shed 1 base, with 13 bases lying between them. The CDR3 has 16 residues. Time point described: technical triplicate 3. Sorted libraries used around 910,000 CD4+ or CD8+ T cells. This clonotype was found many times. Its specificity is not known. The team produced cDNA through 5'RACE using 10-nucleotide random UMIs. TCRdb independently ran MiXCR on the 5' RACE reads; one entry per CDR3 protein. Of about 30,000 distinct CDR3 sequences listed, roughly a sixth are singletons. Sequenced material: CD4+ T cells from blood. The origin of this receptor is a female donor with HTLV-1-associated myelopathy (HAM/TSP). The chain joins TRBV7-6 to TRBJ2-5, with D unclear. The DNA for the CDR3 is TGTGCCAGCAGCTTAGGTCTCGTCAGCCTCCAAGAGACCCAGTACTTC. Translation gives CASSLGLVSLQETQYF.